Below are 6 T cell receptor beta chains sequenced from a single sample in a study of cytomegalovirus exposure and HLA in healthy donors. A multiplex PCR was run with 60 Vbeta primers and 13 Jbeta primers. The table came from immunoSEQ multiplex PCR; TCRdb's copy has only in-frame clones and leaves some out. Of 65,000 to 85,000 clones in the sample, over 65% were seen once. Sequencing input: PBMCs. The receptors derive from a man between 45 and 60 years old in good health and CMV-seropositive.

V gene TRBV9 combines with J gene TRBJ1-1; D perhaps matches TRBD1 (6 bases). The CDR3 runs 14 residues. CDR1 and CDR2 (germline): SGDLS, YYNGEE. V was cut by 4 bases and J by 1 base, with 11 bases left in between. CDR3 residues: CASSQTGRNTEAFF. DNA for the CDR3: TGTGCCAGCAGCCAAACAGGGCGGAACACTGAAGCTTTCTTT.

This chain links TRBV9 with TRBJ2-2; TRBD2 aligns across 7 bases. Germline V lookup: CDR1 SGDLS, CDR2 YYNGEE. The CDR3 extends over 19 amino acids. J lost 0 bases, V lost 2 bases, and 13 bases had no gene match. The CDR3 here is CASSVRLAGQSSNTGELFF. CDR3 nucleotide sequence: TGTGCCAGCAGCGTTAGACTAGCAGGCCAGAGTTCGAACACCGGGGAGCTGTTTTTT.

V and J are TRBV11-3 and TRBJ1-2, with D perhaps TRBD1 (6 bases). The CDR3 is made up of 12 amino acids. V dropped 5 bases and J dropped 13 bases, with 17 bases sitting between them. CDR1 is SGHNT, CDR2 YENEEA, per germline. The CDR3 DNA reads as TGTGCCAGCAGCCCCCAGTCAGGGGTTGTCACCTTC. It specifies CASSPQSGVVTF.

The chain links TRBV7-9 to TRBJ1-4, with 7 bases fitting TRBD1. CDR3 size: 17 residues. V shed 1 base and J 14 bases; nucleotides not matched to a gene: 19. Germline values: CDR1 SEHNR, CDR2 FQNEAQ (reference sequence). The CDR3 loop is CASSLGAPGTRQGTLFF. In nucleotides, the CDR3 is TGTGCCAGCAGCTTAGGGGCCCCCGGGACAAGACAGGGAACGCTGTTTTTT.

There are a few counts of this clone. The chain has TRBV19 and TRBJ1-1; TRBD1 is a possible D gene (5 bases). The ends were cut back, 3 bases at V and 1 base at J, with 6 bases in the middle. The CDR3 has 13 amino acids. Germline V CDR1 and CDR2: LNHDA, SQIVND (reference sequence). The CDR3 DNA sequence: TGTGCCAGTAGTATCGACAGGAACACTGAAGCTTTCTTT. Translating gives CASSIDRNTEAFF.

Of note for this clone: One junction end does not reproduce the germline sequence, and a read error may be involved. The V gene is TRBV7-7, the J gene TRBJ2-7; 16 nucleotides line up with TRBD2. CDR1 is SSHAT and CDR2 is FNYEAQ in the germline V gene (reference sequence). This CDR3 spans 17 amino acids. CDR3 region: CASSWGTSGRDLYEQYF. Written as DNA, the CDR3 is TGTGCTAGCAGCTGGGGGACTAGCGGGAGGGATCTCTACGAGCAGTACTTC. The whole variable domain, remainder taken from reference TRBV7-7 and TRBJ2-7, is GAGVSQSPRYKVTKRGQDVTLRCDPISSHATLYWYQQALGQGPEFLTYFNYEAQPDKSGLPSDRFSAERPEGSISTLTIQRTEQRDSAMYRCASSWGTSGRDLYEQYFGPGTRLTVT.